The source of this T cell receptor beta chain is a study of OX40 agonist ivuxolimab in advanced cancers. TCRdb keeps only in-frame clones here, not all; method: immunoSEQ multiplex PCR. The sample has about 69,000 clones; just over 90% are singletons. The clonotype comes from an adult with an advanced solid tumor such as melanoma, head and neck, liver or kidney cancer. The sequenced sample was CD4+ or CD8+ T cells sorted from blood, obtained in a trial of the OX40 agonist ivuxolimab.

DNA of the CDR3: TGTGCCAGCAGCAAACGTGAGCGGAGCCGAAGCTCCTACGAGCAGTACTTC. It translates to CASSKRERSRSSYEQYF. V is TRBV14 and J is TRBJ2-7; D is perhaps TRBD2 (5 bases). CDR3 length: 17 residues. Deletions cut 5 bases from V and 0 bases from J, with 20 bases between. Germline V lookup: CDR1 SGHDN, CDR2 FVKESK.